The TCR beta chain under discussion was sequenced for a study of T-cell memory formation after mild COVID-19. This CDR3 is built from 15 residues. Germline V lookup: CDR1 SGHKS, CDR2 YYEKEE (reference sequence). V was cut by 3 bases and J by 7 bases, with 19 bases left in between. This clonotype was found many times. TCRdb reprocessed the 5' RACE reads with MiXCR, giving one entry per CDR3 protein. The profile shows approximately 150,000 distinct CDR3 sequences, around 5.8% of them singletons. The V and J genes are TRBV5-5 and TRBJ1-2; perhaps TRBD1 as D (5 bases). The sample comprised PBMCs or a T cell subset sorted from them (not recorded which). The sequence was collected from an adult woman who had mild COVID-19 (a few samples of this study predate the infection). Cell type and time point are not known. CDR3 nucleotides: TGTGCCAGCAGCTCCCCACCCGGGACCTCCCTTGGCTACACCTTC. Amino acids: CASSSPPGTSLGYTF. Combining the CDR3 with reference TRBV5-5 and TRBJ1-2 gives the whole variable domain DAGVTQSPTHLIKTRGQQVTLRCSPISGHKSVSWYQQVLGQGPQFIFQYYEKEERGRGNFPDRFSARQFPNYSSELNVNALLLGDSALYLCASSSPPGTSLGYTFGSGTRLTVV.